The 20 T cell receptor beta chains below all came from one sample that was sequenced in a study of CD8 T cells in Susac syndrome. The RNA input was roughly 0.45 to 1 ug, and it was reverse transcribed with random hexamers. TCRdb itself ran the immunoSEQ multiplex PCR reads through MiXCR, one entry per CDR3 protein. The sample has about 77,000 distinct CDR3 sequences; roughly 91% are singletons. Sequenced input: CD4+ T cells from PBMCs. These receptors all come from a human donor with Susac syndrome.

This rearrangement joins TRBV7-2 to TRBJ1-1, with D perhaps matching TRBD1 (5 bases). The V gene's germline CDR1 is SGHTA and CDR2 FQGNSA. V was trimmed by 5 bases and J by 4 bases, leaving 20 bases between them. The CDR3 length is 16 residues. Here the CDR3 DNA reads TGTGCCAGCAGCCCCCCGGGGACCGTGGGGAGCACTGAAGCTTTCTTT. Encoded protein: CASSPPGTVGSTEAFF.

The chain combines TRBV11-2 with TRBJ1-2; D unresolved. The CDR3 covers 15 residues. The V end was cut by 3 bases, the J end by 4 bases, with 15 bases between. CDR1 SGHAT and CDR2 FQNNGV come from the germline V gene. The CDR3 DNA follows: TGTGCCAGCAGCTTGAGCAGCCCGGGAAGCTATGGCTACACCTTC. This encodes CASSLSSPGSYGYTF.

The chain uses TRBV7-8 and TRBJ2-7; 9 bases line up with TRBD1. Germline trimming cut 2 bases from V and 4 bases from J; bases unmatched to any gene: 6. Germline V gives CDR1 SGHVS, CDR2 FQNEAQ. The CDR3 is 15 amino acids. Here the CDR3 reads CASSLRDRADYEQYF. The CDR3 bases are TGTGCCAGCAGCTTACGGGACAGGGCCGATTACGAGCAGTACTTC.

CDR3 region: CASSTGPRSGETQYF. The CDR3 DNA reads TGTGCCAGCAGCACCGGGCCCCGAAGCGGCGAGACCCAGTACTTC. This chain connects TRBV5-6 to TRBJ2-5, with a tentative D call TRBD2 (5 bases). CDR3 length equals 15 residues. The ends were cut back, 4 bases at V and 5 bases at J, with 18 bases in the middle. Germline V gene lookup returns CDR1 SGHDT and CDR2 YYEEEE.

V gene TRBV19 combines with J gene TRBJ1-4; 7 nucleotides line up with TRBD1. V shed 3 bases, J shed 0 bases, and the junction held 7 bases outside the gene matches. CDR3 size: 17 residues. Looked up from germline, CDR1 is LNHDA and CDR2 is SQIVND (reference sequence). CDR3 nucleotide sequence: TGTGCCAGTAGTATCTGGGACAGAGGGGCAACTAATGAAAAACTGTTTTTT. Translating it yields CASSIWDRGATNEKLFF.

The chain has TRBV6-4 and TRBJ2-3; D is unclear. The length of the CDR3 is 13 residues. CDR1 is MRHNA, CDR2 SNTAGT, per germline. V dropped 0 bases and J dropped 8 bases, with 9 bases sitting between them. This CDR3 reads CASSDSPSVTQYF. In DNA, the CDR3 is TGTGCCAGCAGTGACTCTCCATCCGTTACGCAGTATTTT.

The CDR3 sequence is CAGRTGGSSNYGYTF. The CDR3 DNA sequence: TGTGCCGGGCGGACAGGGGGTTCCTCTAACTATGGCTACACCTTC. The rearrangement uses TRBV7-9 and TRBJ1-2, with TRBD1 identical over 10 bases. Germline V gives CDR1 SEHNR, CDR2 FQNEAQ (reference sequence). After removal of 11 bases from V and 0 bases from J, the junction contained 9 bases not matched to a gene. The length of the CDR3 is 15 residues.

CDR3 nucleotides: TGTGCCAGTAGTTCCTCTTTGGACACAGCGGAAAATTCACCCCTCCACTTT. Encoded protein: CASSSSLDTAENSPLHF. The chain is built from TRBV19 and TRBJ1-6; the D gene is possibly TRBD1 (5 bases). The V end was cut by 5 bases, the J end by 7 bases, with 21 bases between. This CDR3 has 17 amino acids. The germline V gene encodes CDR1 LNHDA and CDR2 SQIVND (reference sequence).

The chain employs TRBV24-1 and TRBJ1-2; TRBD1 is a possible D gene (6 bases). V shed 7 bases and J shed 6 bases, with 11 bases lying between them. This CDR3 is built from 12 residues. Germline assignment: CDR1 KGHDR and CDR2 SFDVKD. The CDR3 spells CATSPGAHGYTF. The CDR3 nucleotides read TGTGCCACCAGCCCAGGGGCGCATGGCTACACCTTC.

V and J are TRBV6-1 and TRBJ2-2; 9 bases match TRBD2. CDR1 and CDR2 from the germline V gene are MNHNS and SASEGT. The ends lost 6 bases at V and 0 bases at J; junction bases unmatched: 5. This CDR3 is built from 16 residues. CDR3 sequence: CASRTLAGANTGELFF. DNA of the CDR3: TGTGCCAGCAGAACGTTAGCGGGGGCGAACACCGGGGAGCTGTTTTTT.

V is TRBV5-3 and J is TRBJ1-1; the D is unclear. TRBV5-3 qualifies as an ORF whose function is uncertain. V was pared by 2 bases and J by 4 bases, with 12 bases between. The CDR3 contains 14 residues. Written as DNA, the CDR3 is TGTGCCAGAAGCTTCTTTCGGCGCGGCACTGAAGCTTTCTTT. As protein: CARSFFRRGTEAFF.

The rearrangement links TRBV5-1 to TRBJ1-4; D not resolved. Germline-derived CDR1 and CDR2 are SGHRS and YFSETQ. The V end lost 6 bases, the J end lost 0 bases, and 15 bases lay between the germline ends. CDR3 length equals 16 residues. CDR3 bases: TGCGCCAGCAAGAAGAGTGGGCCCGCAACTAATGAAAAACTGTTTTTT. This encodes CASKKSGPATNEKLFF.

The gene calls are TRBV7-9 and TRBJ1-6; 8 nucleotides align to TRBD1. Germline lookup yields CDR1 SEHNR and CDR2 FQNEAQ (reference sequence). Unmatched junction bases numbered 6, after V lost 4 bases and J lost 7 bases. CDR3 length: 15 residues. Here the CDR3 DNA reads TGTGCCAGCAGCTCGGACAGGGTGAGCAATTCACCCCTCCACTTT. Translation gives CASSSDRVSNSPLHF.

The CDR3 nucleotides are TGTGCCAGCAGCCAAGATCTTGCTGAAGCTTTCTTT. Translation gives CASSQDLAEAFF. This rearrangement joins TRBV3-1 to TRBJ1-1; no clear D. The CDR3 runs 12 residues. CDR1 is LGHDT and CDR2 is YNNKEL in the germline V gene (reference sequence). The V and J ends lost 0 bases and 6 bases respectively, with 5 bases between them.

This sequence joins TRBV20-1 and TRBJ1-1; D possibly corresponds to TRBD1 (6 bases). V dropped 2 bases and J dropped 7 bases, with 14 bases sitting between them. There are 13 residues in the CDR3. CDR1 and CDR2 (germline): DFQATT, SNEGSKA (reference sequence). The CDR3 DNA reads as TGCAGTGCTAGAAGGGGGGCGAAGGATGAAGCTTTCTTT. The encoded protein is CSARRGAKDEAFF.

The chain carries TRBV5-1 and TRBJ2-2; D is undetermined. In germline, CDR1 is SGHRS, CDR2 YFSETQ. V dropped 1 base and J dropped 6 bases, with 10 bases sitting between them. There are 14 residues in the CDR3. Written as DNA, the CDR3 is TGCGCCAGCAGCTTGAGGGTATTCTCCGGGGAGCTGTTTTTT. It is translated as CASSLRVFSGELFF. Full variable domain (outside the CDR3, taken from reference TRBV5-1 and TRBJ2-2): KAGVTQTPRYLIKTRGQQVTLSCSPISGHRSVSWYQQTPGQGLQFLFEYFSETQRNKGNFPGRFSGRQFSNSRSEMNVSTLELGDSALYLCASSLRVFSGELFFGEGSRLTVL.

In this sample, this clonotype turned up once. This chain connects TRBV5-1 to TRBJ1-1; no firm D call. Germline V gene data show CDR1 as SGHRS and CDR2 as YFSETQ. There are 13 residues in the CDR3. Trimming stripped 0 bases from V and 1 base from J, with 4 bases between. The CDR3 here is CASSLDSNTEAFF. Here the CDR3 DNA reads TGCGCCAGCAGCTTGGACTCGAACACTGAAGCTTTCTTT.

J is TRBJ2-5 and V is TRBV5-4; D unclear. The CDR3 contains 13 residues. The germline V gene has CDR1 SGHNT and CDR2 YYREEE (reference sequence). Trimming stripped 2 bases from V and 11 bases from J, with 16 bases between. CDR3 nucleotides: TGTGCCAGCAGCTTAGGCGTCAGTCCGACTCAGTACTTC. Encoded protein: CASSLGVSPTQYF.

The chain combines TRBV5-4 with TRBJ2-1, with TRBD2 matching 9 bases. Germline V CDR1 and CDR2: SGHNT, YYREEE (reference sequence). J was trimmed by 2 bases and V by 1 base; bases with no gene match: 4. The CDR3 contains 16 residues. The CDR3: CASSLYASGTYNEQFF. The CDR3 DNA reads TGTGCCAGCAGCTTGTACGCTAGCGGGACCTACAATGAGCAGTTCTTC.

The V gene is TRBV19, the J gene TRBJ1-1; tentatively, D is TRBD1 (5 bases). Germline V gene sequence: CDR1 LNHDA, CDR2 SQIVND (reference sequence). V was shortened by 4 bases and J by 1 base, with 10 bases between the two germline ends. This CDR3 contains 14 residues. The CDR3 sequence is CASSTGVGNTEAFF. The CDR3 DNA is TGTGCCAGTAGTACGGGGGTCGGGAACACTGAAGCTTTCTTT.